This TCR beta chain was obtained from a study of OX40 agonist ivuxolimab in advanced cancers. Clones were read by immunoSEQ multiplex PCR, and TCRdb kept only the in-frame ones, dropping some. The data hold some 58,000 clones, with 91% observed a single time. This CDR3 spans 16 amino acids. Trimming cost V 5 bases and J 6 bases; bases outside gene matches: 16. Germline loops: CDR1 SGHKS, CDR2 YYEKEE (reference sequence). The TCR sequence derives from an adult with an advanced solid tumor such as melanoma, head and neck, liver or kidney cancer. This chain links TRBV5-5 with TRBJ2-7, with 8 bases aligning to TRBD1. Sequencing was performed on CD4+ or CD8+ T cells sorted from blood, taken in a trial of the OX40 agonist ivuxolimab. CDR3 sequence (DNA): TGTGCCAGCAGACTTCTTCAGGGGGCTTCGCTGGCCGAGCAGTACTTC. As protein: CASRLLQGASLAEQYF.